Below, one T cell receptor beta chain is given with its context. Antigen specificity is unknown. This specimen belongs to a study of cytomegalovirus exposure and HLA in healthy donors. Study-level background: Within an early data release were roughly 83 million unique TCRs drawn from HLA-typed donors. General study findings and limits: A later examination showed that TCR association rates differed by HLA locus, with DRB1 most and HLA-C fewest. Cytomegalovirus association was assigned to about 150 TCR beta chains. The authors excluded some V segments, including TRBV6-2 and TRBV6-3, as indistinguishable.

V shed 5 bases, J shed 6 bases, and the junction held 10 bases outside the gene matches. The CDR3 totals 15 residues. The germline V gene encodes CDR1 SGHTA and CDR2 FQGNSA. Primers: 60 Vbeta forward and 13 Jbeta reverse. Profiled with immunoSEQ multiplex PCR; TCRdb holds only in-frame clones, not every one. The sample has around 170,000 clones, over 75% seen once; the top ten hold 1%. The chain combines TRBV7-2 with TRBJ1-3; the match to TRBD1 covers 7 bases. The receptor was derived from a woman in her forties or fifties in good health and CMV-seropositive. The sample consisted of PBMCs. CDR3 in DNA: TGTGCCAGCAGCAACTTCGGGACAGCTTTAAACACCATATATTTT. It yields the protein CASSNFGTALNTIYF.